This TCR beta chain was identified in a study of blood T cell repertoires in COVID-19. Overall study: Sources were T cells, B-cell-depleted T cells, or PBMCs; the material itself was cDNA or gDNA.

In the source study's methods: Counts of nucleated cells, estimated from reference gene primer amplification, were obtained. Sequencing was performed with immunoSEQ multiplex PCR; in TCRdb, only in-frame clones are kept and a portion is missing. V and J calls and clone size are given by that table; D and trimming were obtained from the DNA. There are approximately 300,000 clones in the sample; roughly 90% occur only once, and under 7% lies in the top ten. This clone has a single count. Input material: peripheral blood. This TCR came from a woman under 40 with COVID-19, enrolled during active disease.

The CDR3 DNA is TGTGCCAGCAGCAAGCGACTAGCGTCAGGAGAAGAGCAGTTCTTC. It translates to CASSKRLASGEEQFF. The rearrangement joins TRBV11-3 to TRBJ2-1; 8 positions match TRBD2. The CDR3 runs to 15 residues. The germline gives CDR1 SGHNT, CDR2 YENEEA. With 5 bases clipped from V and 10 bases from J, the junction kept 13 bases outside the gene matches. Full variable domain (remainder filled in from reference TRBV11-3 and TRBJ2-1): EAGVVQSPRYKIIEKKQPVAFWCNPISGHNTLYWYLQNLGQGPELLIRYENEEAVDDSQLPKDRFSAERLKGVDSTLKIQPAELGDSAVYLCASSKRLASGEEQFFGPGTRLTVL.